One sample yielded the 26 T cell receptor beta chains listed below, sequenced in a study of T cell responses to AZD1222 COVID-19 vaccine (dated by TCRdb to the early 2020s). The sample's time point label, in plain terms: baseline before first vaccination. Library preparation employed the immunoSEQ multiplex PCR assay. TCRdb stores this immuneACCESS table with in-frame sequences only. Part of the clones is absent; in the studies checked, under half of the shortfall reflects unresolved V genes, and no reason is known for the rest. The sample table records some 47,000 clones; 75% to 85% of these occur just once. The biggest ten clones account for around 50% of the sample. The sequencing used peripheral blood, collected on day 0 of AZD1222 vaccination. All receptors derive from an adult in good health.

The chain recombines TRBV11-2 with TRBJ2-1; D gene unclear. The CDR3 has 14 amino acids. V lost 4 bases and J lost 4, with 11 bases in between. Germline V gene lookup returns CDR1 SGHAT and CDR2 FQNNGV. CDR3 loop: CASSSVRGYNEQFF. The CDR3 DNA sequence: TGTGCCAGCAGCTCGGTGCGCGGATACAATGAGCAGTTCTTC.

The chain couples TRBV27 to TRBJ2-2, with D perhaps TRBD1 or TRBD2 (5 bases each). CDR1 is MNHEY and CDR2 is SMNVEV in the germline V gene (reference sequence). Trimming took 3 bases from V and 6 from J, leaving 14 bases between them. The CDR3 length is 15 residues. The CDR3 loop reads CASSFLRESPGELFF. For the CDR3, the DNA is TGTGCCAGCAGTTTCCTCAGGGAGTCGCCCGGGGAGCTGTTTTTT.

This clone was found once. The gene calls are TRBV6-5 and TRBJ2-1, with 12 positions matching TRBD2. V was pared by 10 bases and J by 3 bases, with 7 bases of the junction left unmatched. Germline CDR1 MNHEY, CDR2 SVGAGI. The CDR3 covers 15 residues. As DNA, the CDR3 is TGTGCCACTAGAAGACTAGCGGGGGACTACAATGAGCAGTTCTTC. Amino acids: CATRRLAGDYNEQFF.

This clone was found a few times. The chain employs TRBV28 and TRBJ2-1, with 13 bases fitting TRBD2. The germline CDR1 and CDR2 sequences are MDHEN and SYDVKM. CDR3 length: 17 amino acids. J lost 0 bases, V lost 11 bases, and 10 bases had no gene match. The CDR3 loop reads CASRTSGSGGSYNEQFF. The CDR3 bases are TGTGCCTCCCGGACTAGCGGGAGCGGGGGCTCCTACAATGAGCAGTTCTTC.

This rearrangement joins TRBV7-9 to TRBJ2-1; D possibly corresponds to TRBD2 (6 bases). In germline, CDR1 is SEHNR, CDR2 FQNEAQ (reference sequence). The CDR3 contains 14 residues. V was pared by 1 base and J by 6 bases, with 10 bases between. Here the CDR3 reads CASSLGGLPNEQFF. CDR3 DNA: TGTGCCAGCAGCTTAGGCGGACTACCCAATGAGCAGTTCTTC.

This clone was detected only once. The J gene is TRBJ2-7, the V gene TRBV10-3; 11 bases map to TRBD2. The germline gives CDR1 ENHRY, CDR2 SYGVKD. After removal of 6 bases from V and 11 bases from J, the junction contained 6 bases not matched to a gene. CDR3 size: 12 residues. CDR3 sequence (DNA): TGTGCCATCAGCGATACTAGCGGGAGAAAGTACTTC. It specifies CAISDTSGRKYF.

CDR3 DNA sequence: TGTGCCAGCAGTGATTGGGTCGGACAGTCTTACACTGAAGCTTTCTTT. Translating it yields CASSDWVGQSYTEAFF. The gene calls are TRBV2 and TRBJ1-1, with a weak D call TRBD1 (6 bases). The germline CDR1 and CDR2 sequences are SNHLY and FYNNEI. V shed 3 bases and J shed 3 bases, with 17 bases lying between them. The CDR3 is 16 residues long.

This chain links TRBV7-2 with TRBJ1-3, with TRBD1 matching 7 bases. Germline V gives CDR1 SGHTA, CDR2 FQGNSA. The CDR3 has 16 residues. J gave up 4 bases and V 5 bases, and 11 bases lay outside the gene matches. The CDR3 nucleotides are TGTGCCAGCAGCGTCGGGACAGCCGGTTTGGGAAACACCATATATTTT. Protein product: CASSVGTAGLGNTIYF.

The chain has TRBV30 and TRBJ1-5; D is ambiguous. The V end was cut by 2 bases, the J end by 4 bases, with 15 bases between. This CDR3 contains 15 residues. Germline CDR1 is GTSNPN and CDR2 is SVGIG (reference sequence). DNA of the CDR3: TGTGCCTGGAGTCGGCCCACGTCGGGGAATCAGCCCCAGCATTTT. This sequence encodes CAWSRPTSGNQPQHF. Full variable domain (outside the CDR3, taken from reference TRBV30 and TRBJ1-5): SQTIHQWPATLVQPVGSPLSLECTVEGTSNPNLYWYRQAAGRGLQLLFYSVGIGQISSEVPQNLSASRPQDRQFILSSKKLLLSDSGFYLCAWSRPTSGNQPQHFGDGTRLSIL.

The chain has TRBV24-1 and TRBJ2-1; 13 nucleotides match TRBD2. V was clipped by 4 bases and J by 7 bases; unmatched bases: 9. CDR1 is KGHDR and CDR2 is SFDVKD in the germline V gene. This CDR3 is 17 amino acids long. The CDR3 spells CATSETLLAGGTNEQFF. CDR3 bases: TGTGCCACCAGTGAAACCCTACTAGCGGGAGGGACAAATGAGCAGTTCTTC.

The genes are TRBV12-3 or TRBV12-4 and TRBJ1-5; tentative D call: TRBD1 (6 bases). The CDR3 contains 12 residues. Trimming pared 9 bases from V and 5 bases from J, leaving 11 bases between. CDR3 DNA: TGTGCCAGTTCAGGGGTTGATCAGCCCCAGCATTTT. This translates into CASSGVDQPQHF.

The chain is built from TRBV2 and TRBJ2-7; 13 positions agree with TRBD2. The CDR3 is made up of 15 amino acids. The trim removed 7 bases at V and 5 bases at J, leaving 8 bases unmatched. Germline V gene sequence: CDR1 SNHLY, CDR2 FYNNEI. The CDR3 DNA sequence: TGTGCCAGCACCACGGGACTAGCGGGAAGAGACGAGCAGTACTTC. Its protein product is CASTTGLAGRDEQYF.

This chain links TRBV5-1 with TRBJ2-7; no definite D call. CDR1 is SGHRS and CDR2 is YFSETQ in the germline V gene. There are 13 residues in the CDR3. The germline V and J ends were trimmed by 3 bases and 5 bases, with 12 bases remaining between them. The CDR3: CASSSDGWNEQYF. CDR3 in DNA: TGCGCCAGCAGCTCGGACGGGTGGAACGAGCAGTACTTC.

The rearrangement joins TRBV11-2 to TRBJ2-2; either TRBD1 or TRBD2 may supply D (6 bases each). This CDR3 region has 19 residues. Germline V gene data show CDR1 as SGHAT and CDR2 as FQNNGV. The V end lost 5 bases, the J end lost 7 bases, and 29 bases lay between the germline ends. CDR3 residues: CASSVTPRTASGFGGELFF. As DNA, the CDR3 is TGTGCCAGCAGCGTAACCCCCAGGACAGCGAGCGGGTTTGGCGGGGAGCTGTTTTTT.

This clone has only a few counts. The V call is TRBV19, the J call TRBJ1-2; D possibly corresponds to TRBD1 (6 bases). The CDR3 has 14 residues. CDR1 and CDR2 (germline): LNHDA, SQIVND (reference sequence). Trimming left V 5 bases short and J 2 bases short, with 12 bases between. This CDR3 is CASSDQGTNYGYTF. For the CDR3, the DNA is TGTGCCAGTAGTGATCAGGGGACCAACTATGGCTACACCTTC.

This clone was seen just once. The rearrangement joins TRBV30 to TRBJ2-7; 8 positions agree with TRBD2. V shed 2 bases, J shed 0 bases, and the junction held 6 bases outside the gene matches. Germline CDR1 is GTSNPN and CDR2 is SVGIG (reference sequence). The CDR3 consists of 15 residues. CDR3 loop: CAWSWSGGGSYEQYF. The CDR3 region has the DNA TGTGCCTGGAGTTGGAGCGGGGGAGGCTCCTACGAGCAGTACTTC.

The chain recombines TRBV6-2 or TRBV6-3 with TRBJ2-3; D not resolved. CDR1 MNHEY and CDR2 SVGEGT come from the germline V gene. Trimming cost V 2 bases and J 0 bases, with 15 bases left between them. This CDR3 has 17 amino acids. For the CDR3, the DNA is TGTGCCAGCAGTTACCCCGCAATAGGGATTAGCACAGATACGCAGTATTTT. Amino acid sequence: CASSYPAIGISTDTQYF.

The table lists this clone with a count of one. V gene TRBV27 combines with J gene TRBJ1-4; 9 nucleotides agree with TRBD1. This CDR3 region has 16 residues. Trimming at V came to 6 bases and at J to 5 bases, leaving 10 bases not matched to a gene. Per germline, CDR1 MNHEY and CDR2 SMNVEV (reference sequence). The CDR3 loop reads CASSPGLGQGNEKLFF. The CDR3 region has the DNA TGTGCCAGCAGCCCCGGGCTGGGACAGGGAAATGAAAAACTGTTTTTT.

This rearrangement joins TRBV10-3 to TRBJ1-2, with D perhaps matching TRBD1 (5 bases). V was shortened by 4 bases and J by 6 bases, with 12 bases between the two germline ends. The CDR3 is 13 residues long. Germline lookup yields CDR1 ENHRY and CDR2 SYGVKD. In DNA form, the CDR3 reads TGTGCCATCAGTGGGGGGAACTCGGATGGCTACACCTTC. This encodes CAISGGNSDGYTF.

The chain links TRBV4-1 to TRBJ2-1; 7 nucleotides align to TRBD2. This CDR3 is built from 16 residues. Germline CDR1 reads MGHRA; CDR2 reads YSYEKL. V dropped 0 bases and J dropped 0; count of bases not matched to a gene: 2. The CDR3 DNA is TGCGCCAGCAGCCAAGATTGGGGGGGCTCCTACAATGAGCAGTTCTTC. It specifies CASSQDWGGSYNEQFF.

This clone was detected only once. The rearrangement joins TRBV28 to TRBJ1-5, with 7 bases lining up with TRBD1. Germline trimming cut 5 bases from V and 1 base from J; bases unmatched to any gene: 5. The CDR3 consists of 15 residues. The V gene's germline CDR1 is MDHEN and CDR2 SYDVKM. CDR3 sequence reads: CASSPRQGSNQPQHF. The CDR3 DNA reads as TGTGCCAGCAGTCCGCGACAGGGCAGCAATCAGCCCCAGCATTTT.

The V and J genes are TRBV15 and TRBJ2-7; D not certain. The CDR3 consists of 13 residues. CDR1 is LNHNV and CDR2 is YYDKDF in the germline V gene (reference sequence). V shed 0 bases and J shed 3 bases, with 6 bases lying between them. The CDR3 DNA reads TGTGCCACCAGCAGAGAGCAGGACTACGAGCAGTACTTC. Translation: CATSREQDYEQYF.

The chain couples TRBV6-5 to TRBJ1-2; D perhaps matches TRBD1 (6 bases). The germline V gene encodes CDR1 MNHEY and CDR2 SVGAGI. V shed 7 bases and J shed 6 bases, with 18 bases lying between them. The CDR3 contains 14 residues. CDR3 sequence reads: CASTEGGRADGYTF. The DNA for the CDR3 is TGTGCCAGCACCGAGGGGGGGCGCGCCGATGGCTACACCTTC.

This rearrangement joins TRBV5-1 to TRBJ2-1; weak D call: TRBD2 (6 bases). CDR3 length: 12 residues. Germline assignment: CDR1 SGHRS and CDR2 YFSETQ. V was clipped by 4 bases and J by 12 bases, with 14 bases between them. CDR3 sequence reads: CASSPGGVTQFF. CDR3 in DNA: TGCGCCAGCAGCCCCGGCGGGGTGACGCAGTTCTTC.

This chain uses TRBV25-1 with TRBJ2-2; 9 positions agree with TRBD1. The CDR3 runs to 16 residues. CDR1 MGHDK and CDR2 SYGVNS come from the germline V gene. The ends lost 4 bases at V and 6 bases at J; junction bases unmatched: 9. DNA of the CDR3: TGTGCCAGCAGTGGCACCAGGGACAGGGCTCCCGGGGAGCTGTTTTTT. Amino acid sequence: CASSGTRDRAPGELFF.

This clone came up once. The chain uses TRBV5-1 and TRBJ1-4; possible D gene TRBD1, 6 bases. V lost 2 bases, J lost 4 bases, and 12 bases lay in between. The germline CDR1 and CDR2 sequences are SGHRS and YFSETQ. The CDR3 consists of 15 residues. The CDR3 nucleotides read TGCGCCAGCAGCTTCACAGGGACCCATAATGAAAAACTGTTTTTT. Translation: CASSFTGTHNEKLFF.